This paragraph reports one T cell receptor beta chain. Its matching antigen is unknown. CDR3 size: 14 residues. CDR1 is LGHNA, CDR2 YSLEER, per germline. The V segment lost 1 base and the J segment 5 bases; nucleotides outside the gene matches: 2. The TCRbeta library incorporated unique molecular identifiers. TCRdb redid the calling of the PCR reads with MiXCR, one entry per CDR3 protein. The table includes approximately 220,000 distinct CDR3 sequences, approximately 19% detected once. This sample stems from a study of T-cell reconstitution after alpha-beta-depleted transplantation in children. General study results and limits: Most T-cell counts and diversity one year after the transplant came from T cells that were newly produced. At day 60, the high TCRbeta diversity found in some patients originated from recipient T cells and thymic progenitors that had survived. In patients about two months after transplant, alpha-beta T cells reportedly arose from several hundred expanded graft clones.

V and J are TRBV4-3 and TRBJ2-1; 7 bases match TRBD2. This sample comprised PBMCs, mostly from graft donor cells, obtained 360 days after TCRalphabeta/CD19-depleted stem cell transplant. The receptor was isolated from a male patient aged 2 to 9 who had a stem cell transplant for acute lymphoblastic leukemia, so the T cells may come from the graft donor. The CDR3 region is CASSQGLADNEQFF. CDR3 in DNA: TGCGCCAGCAGCCAAGGGCTAGCGGACAATGAGCAGTTCTTC.